The rows below give T cell receptor beta chains drawn from one sample of a study of type 1 regulatory T cells. TCRdb ran MiXCR on the reads and lists one entry per CDR3 protein. Here the sample spans about 42,000 distinct CDR3 sequences, 10% to 15% being singletons. These receptors are not linked to any known antigen. Sequencing was carried out using cultured non-Tr1 T cells, either the whole culture or a sorted T cell fraction (not recorded which). The origin of the receptors is a human donor in good health. Both conserved end residues are part of each CDR3. The D gene is left open where the match is weak. Only some rows state a clone size, as once, few, many or a class for expanded clones.

cdr3_aa: CAISEYEQFF; cdr3_nt: TGTGCCATATCGGAGTATGAGCAGTTCTTC; j_call: TRBJ2-1; clone_size: many; d_call: -; v_call: TRBV7-9
cdr3_aa: CASSLGLAVGGQYF; cdr3_nt: TGTGCCAGCAGCTTAGGACTAGCGGTGGGTGGGCAGTATTTT; j_call: TRBJ2-3; clone_size: many; d_call: TRBD2; v_call: TRBV7-6
cdr3_aa: CASSLSGGAYEQYF; cdr3_nt: TGTGCCAGCAGCTTAAGCGGCGGGGCCTACGAGCAGTACTTC; j_call: TRBJ2-7; clone_size: -; d_call: -; v_call: TRBV7-2
cdr3_aa: CASSRQGREGAGYTF; cdr3_nt: TGTGCCAGCAGCCGACAGGGGAGGGAAGGGGCAGGCTACACCTTC; j_call: TRBJ1-2; clone_size: -; d_call: TRBD1; v_call: TRBV5-6
cdr3_aa: CASMRGLASAQETQYF; cdr3_nt: TGCGCCAGCATGCGGGGACTAGCGTCCGCCCAAGAGACCCAGTACTTC; j_call: TRBJ2-5; clone_size: few; d_call: TRBD2; v_call: TRBV5-1
cdr3_aa: CASSKTGLGTYNEQFF; cdr3_nt: TGTGCCAGCAGCAAAACAGGGCTGGGGACCTACAATGAGCAGTTCTTC; j_call: TRBJ2-1; clone_size: few; d_call: -; v_call: TRBV5-4
cdr3_aa: CASSPGGGRNTEAFF; cdr3_nt: TGTGCCAGCAGCCCGGGGGGCGGACGGAACACTGAAGCTTTCTTT; j_call: TRBJ1-1; clone_size: many; d_call: -; v_call: TRBV28
cdr3_aa: CAWGAKGSYNEQFF; cdr3_nt: TGTGCCTGGGGGGCGAAGGGCTCCTACAATGAGCAGTTCTTC; j_call: TRBJ2-1; clone_size: -; d_call: -; v_call: TRBV30
cdr3_aa: CASSLDPGTYEQYF; cdr3_nt: TGCGCCAGCAGCTTGGATCCAGGTACCTACGAGCAGTACTTC; j_call: TRBJ2-7; clone_size: -; d_call: -; v_call: TRBV5-1
cdr3_aa: CSARDRLAGWETQYF; cdr3_nt: TGCAGTGCTAGAGATAGGCTAGCGGGATGGGAGACCCAGTACTTC; j_call: TRBJ2-5; clone_size: many; d_call: TRBD2; v_call: TRBV20-1
cdr3_aa: CASSYTLEDYNEQFF; cdr3_nt: TGTGCCAGCAGCTATACTTTGGAGGATTACAATGAGCAGTTCTTC; j_call: TRBJ2-1; clone_size: few; d_call: -; v_call: TRBV3-1
cdr3_aa: CASSQGGGLEFF; cdr3_nt: TGTGCCAGCAGCCAAGGGGGGGGTTTGGAGTTCTTC; j_call: TRBJ2-1; clone_size: few; d_call: TRBD2; v_call: TRBV3-1
cdr3_aa: CASTKREGWDTQYF; cdr3_nt: TGTGCCAGCACCAAGCGGGAGGGCTGGGATACGCAGTATTTT; j_call: TRBJ2-3; clone_size: few; d_call: TRBD2; v_call: TRBV2
cdr3_aa: CASSIGRDQPQHF; cdr3_nt: TGTGCCAGCAGCATAGGCAGGGATCAGCCCCAGCATTTT; j_call: TRBJ1-5; clone_size: few; d_call: -; v_call: TRBV7-6
cdr3_aa: CASSLESVGSPGGQYF; cdr3_nt: TGTGCCAGCAGCTTAGAGTCAGTCGGGTCGCCCGGCGGGCAGTATTTT; j_call: TRBJ2-3; clone_size: medium-sized; d_call: -; v_call: TRBV7-2
cdr3_aa: CASSISLAGDSHEQYF; cdr3_nt: TGTGCCAGTAGTATATCACTAGCGGGAGATTCCCACGAGCAGTACTTC; j_call: TRBJ2-7; clone_size: few; d_call: TRBD2; v_call: TRBV19
cdr3_aa: CATSGLSGSADTQYF; cdr3_nt: TGTGCCACCAGCGGACTTAGCGGGAGTGCAGATACGCAGTATTTT; j_call: TRBJ2-3; clone_size: few; d_call: TRBD2; v_call: TRBV15
cdr3_aa: CASSKRAGLAGRYEQFF; cdr3_nt: TGTGCCAGCAGCAAAAGAGCGGGACTAGCGGGACGGTATGAGCAGTTCTTC; j_call: TRBJ2-1; clone_size: many; d_call: -; v_call: TRBV21-1
cdr3_aa: CSALVPWEPLHF; cdr3_nt: TGCAGTGCTTTGGTCCCTTGGGAACCCCTCCACTTT; j_call: TRBJ1-6; clone_size: -; d_call: -; v_call: TRBV20-1